The 22 T cell receptor beta chains below all came from one sample that was sequenced in a study of blood T cell repertoires in COVID-19. This table comes from immunoSEQ multiplex PCR, and its TCRdb copy is limited to in-frame clones, with some not included. Of approximately 56,000 clones listed, approximately 80% were seen once; the top ten hold 6.9%. The sample comprised peripheral blood. The receptors stem from a man in his 70s with active COVID-19.

The chain couples TRBV2 to TRBJ1-5; no clear D gene. CDR1 and CDR2 (germline): SNHLY, FYNNEI. The CDR3 spans 14 residues. Trimming took off 6 bases at V and 0 bases at J, with 9 bases between the two ends. The CDR3 DNA reads as TGTGCCAGCAGGAGGGAAAATAGCAATCAGCCCCAGCATTTT. Translating gives CASRRENSNQPQHF.

The chain uses TRBV7-2 and TRBJ2-7; tentatively, D is TRBD1 (6 bases). The V gene's germline CDR1 is SGHTA and CDR2 FQGNSA. The CDR3 has 14 residues. V was shortened by 7 bases and J by 4 bases, with 17 bases between the two germline ends. The CDR3 DNA follows: TGTGCCAGCACCCCTTTACAGGGCCTATACGAGCAGTACTTC. Its protein is CASTPLQGLYEQYF.

The gene calls are TRBV29-1 and TRBJ1-1; 8 bases fit TRBD1. V trimming: 5 bases; J trimming: 10 bases; junction bases outside the gene matches: 12. There are 13 residues in the CDR3. Germline-derived CDR1 and CDR2 are SQVTM and ANQGSEA. In DNA form, the CDR3 reads TGCAGCGTTAGCGCTTACAGGGGGGATGTAGCTTTCTTT. It is translated as CSVSAYRGDVAFF.

This chain joins TRBV7-8 and TRBJ2-5; 7 nucleotides line up with TRBD2. Germline loops: CDR1 SGHVS, CDR2 FQNEAQ. This CDR3 has 15 residues. V lost 4 bases, J lost 5 bases, and 10 bases stayed unmatched. This chain's CDR3 is CASSSSGGVRETQYF. The CDR3 DNA follows: TGTGCCAGCAGCTCCAGTGGGGGGGTGAGGGAGACCCAGTACTTC. Full variable domain (remainder filled in from reference TRBV7-8 and TRBJ2-5): GAGVSQSPRYKVAKRGQDVALRCDPISGHVSLFWYQQALGQGPEFLTYFQNEAQLDKSGLPSDRFFAERPEGSVSTLKIQRTQQEDSAVYLCASSSSGGVRETQYFGPGTRLLVL.

This clone turned up a few times. The chain employs TRBV5-4 and TRBJ2-7; 7 nucleotides align to TRBD1. V trimming: 0 bases; J trimming: 4 bases; junction bases outside the gene matches: 4. The CDR3 length is 14 residues. Germline CDR1 reads SGHNT; CDR2 reads YYREEE (reference sequence). CDR3: CASSLAGQLYEQYF. The CDR3 DNA sequence: TGTGCCAGCAGCTTGGCGGGACAGTTGTACGAGCAGTACTTC.

The gene calls are TRBV5-1 and TRBJ1-1, with 7 bases lining up with TRBD1. Germline lookup yields CDR1 SGHRS and CDR2 YFSETQ. The CDR3 consists of 17 residues. The J segment lost 4 bases and the V segment lost 0 bases, leaving 12 bases of the junction unmatched. CDR3 bases: TGCGCCAGCAGCTTGGTTCCGGAGGGGGCGCCGGGCACTGAAGCTTTCTTT. Translation gives CASSLVPEGAPGTEAFF.

V gene TRBV7-2 combines with J gene TRBJ2-3; no definite D call. Germline CDR1 SGHTA, CDR2 FQGNSA. The ends were cut back, 3 bases at V and 6 bases at J, with 10 bases in the middle. The CDR3 sequence is 13 residues long. The DNA for the CDR3 is TGTGCCAGCAGCTTTGACTCGCGGGATACGCAGTATTTT. Protein sequence: CASSFDSRDTQYF.

This rearrangement joins TRBV3-1 (or the pseudogene TRBV3-2) to TRBJ2-5; D not certain. CDR3 length equals 13 residues. The V gene lost 4 bases and the J gene lost 2 bases, with 8 bases spanning the gap. Germline lookup yields CDR1 LGHDT and CDR2 YNNKEL (reference sequence). CDR3 sequence reads: CASSRIFQETQYF. The CDR3 bases are TGTGCCAGCAGCCGTATATTTCAAGAGACCCAGTACTTC.

The V call is TRBV28, the J call TRBJ1-5; 8 bases are shared with TRBD1. This CDR3 is 15 amino acids long. V was pared by 6 bases and J by 2 bases, with 6 bases of the junction left unmatched. Germline assignment: CDR1 MDHEN and CDR2 SYDVKM. Written as DNA, the CDR3 is TGTGCCAGCAGGGACAGGGAAGGAGGCAATCAGCCCCAGCATTTT. This translates into CASRDREGGNQPQHF.

V usage is TRBV6-5 and J usage is TRBJ2-7; D gene ambiguous. The V and J ends lost 2 bases and 0 bases respectively, with 8 bases between them. Per the germline V gene, CDR1 is MNHEY and CDR2 is SVGAGI. This CDR3 is built from 14 residues. Here the CDR3 DNA reads TGTGCCAGCAGTTACGGGCCGGACTCCTACGAGCAGTACTTC. It codes for CASSYGPDSYEQYF.

V and J are TRBV6-6 and TRBJ2-1, with 12 bases aligning to TRBD2. The CDR3 loop spans 15 amino acids. Trimming cost V 5 bases and J 5 bases; bases outside gene matches: 4. CDR1 and CDR2 (germline): MNHNY, SVGAGI (reference sequence). The CDR3 nucleotides are TGTGCCAGCAGTAAACTAGCGGGGGGTCACAATGAGCAGTTCTTC. It encodes CASSKLAGGHNEQFF.

This clone was counted a few times. The V gene is TRBV5-1, the J gene TRBJ1-4; 8 nucleotides line up with TRBD1. The junction had 10 bases not matched to a gene; V was cut back by 7 bases and J by 8 bases. Germline V gene lookup returns CDR1 SGHRS and CDR2 YFSETQ. The CDR3 is made up of 14 amino acids. CDR3 DNA: TGCGCCAGCTCAATAGGACAGGGCACCGAAAAACTGTTTTTT. As protein: CASSIGQGTEKLFF.

The chain combines TRBV6-4 with TRBJ2-2, with D unresolved. Germline CDR1 and CDR2: MRHNA and SNTAGT. V lost 5 bases and J 4 bases, leaving 11 bases between the germline ends. The CDR3 runs to 14 residues. The CDR3 protein is CASSRTPGTGELFF. CDR3 in DNA: TGTGCCAGCAGTCGAACTCCCGGCACCGGGGAGCTGTTTTTT.

This clone was counted once. This chain links TRBV7-3 with TRBJ1-2; 8 bases match TRBD1. Germline V CDR1 and CDR2: SGHTA, FQGTGA. V shed 5 bases and J 8 bases; nucleotides not matched to a gene: 7. The CDR3 has 13 residues. CDR3 coding DNA: TGTGCCAGCAGCCGAGGACAGGGAGAAGGCTACACCTTC. It yields the protein CASSRGQGEGYTF.

This clone was observed a handful of times. The chain carries TRBV30 and TRBJ1-5; D unresolved. CDR1 is GTSNPN and CDR2 is SVGIG in the germline V gene (reference sequence). The CDR3 consists of 14 residues. V was shortened by 3 bases and J by 5 bases, with 14 bases between the two germline ends. DNA of the CDR3: TGTGCCTGGAGCCCAGGCCAGCAGTATCAGCCCCAGCATTTT. Its protein product is CAWSPGQQYQPQHF.

Worth noting for this clone: Sequence at one end of the junction differs from germline and may be a read error. The V gene is TRBV19, the J gene TRBJ2-6; maybe TRBD1 (6 bases). This CDR3 is built from 17 residues. Germline V CDR1 and CDR2: LNHDA, SQIVND (reference sequence). The CDR3 loop is CASCIGTPGSGANVLTF. The DNA for the CDR3 is TGTGCCAGTTGTATCGGGACACCCGGCTCTGGGGCCAACGTCCTGACTTTC. Full variable domain (outside the CDR3, taken from reference TRBV19 and TRBJ2-6): DGGITQSPKYLFRKEGQNVTLSCEQNLNHDAMYWYRQDPGQGLRLIYYSQIVNDFQKGDIAEGYSVSREKKESFPLTVTSAQKNPTAFYLCASCIGTPGSGANVLTFGAGSRLTVL.

J is TRBJ1-1 and V is TRBV7-9; D not certain. V dropped 1 base and J dropped 7 bases, with 4 bases sitting between them. This CDR3 comprises 11 residues. CDR1 SEHNR and CDR2 FQNEAQ come from the germline V gene (reference sequence). The DNA for the CDR3 is TGTGCCAGCAGCTTAGTCAGTGAAGCTTTCTTT. Translated, it gives CASSLVSEAFF.

The rearrangement uses TRBV11-2 and TRBJ2-3, with D possibly TRBD1 on 6 matching bases. V lost 5 bases to trimming and J lost 0 bases, with 9 bases between them. Per germline, CDR1 SGHAT and CDR2 FQNNGV. CDR3 size: 14 residues. The CDR3 loop reads CASSPGQSTDTQYF. Here the CDR3 DNA reads TGTGCCAGCAGCCCTGGACAGAGCACAGATACGCAGTATTTT.

This clone is a singleton in its sample. The chain uses TRBV5-6 and TRBJ1-5; 9 bases are shared with TRBD1. Trimming took 2 bases from V and 3 from J; bases not matched to a gene: 6. The CDR3 consists of 16 residues. Germline V gene sequence: CDR1 SGHDT, CDR2 YYEEEE. The CDR3 sequence is CASSFMGTGYNQPQHF. Written as DNA, the CDR3 is TGTGCCAGCAGCTTTATGGGGACAGGGTACAATCAGCCCCAGCATTTT.

Regarding this clone: Other DNA sequences in this sample translate to the same CDR3. The chain employs TRBV5-1 and TRBJ2-7, with 7 bases that match TRBD1. V was clipped by 0 bases and J by 0 bases; unmatched bases: 3. Germline V gene data show CDR1 as SGHRS and CDR2 as YFSETQ. This CDR3 region has 15 residues. The CDR3 nucleotides are TGCGCCAGCAGCTTGGGGGACAGCTACTCCTACGAGCAGTACTTC. Translation gives CASSLGDSYSYEQYF.

The chain joins TRBV9 to TRBJ2-2; D is perhaps TRBD1 (7 bases). Trimming took 0 bases from V and 7 from J, leaving 16 bases between them. This CDR3 has 16 amino acids. The germline CDR1 and CDR2 sequences are SGDLS and YYNGEE. CDR3 in amino acids: CASSVVLGGGIGELFF. The DNA of the CDR3 is TGTGCCAGCAGCGTAGTACTCGGAGGGGGCATCGGGGAGCTGTTTTTT.

The chain is built from TRBV7-3 and TRBJ2-2, with 12 bases fitting TRBD1. This CDR3 is built from 15 residues. The ends lost 6 bases at V and 7 bases at J; junction bases unmatched: 6. Looked up from germline, CDR1 is SGHTA and CDR2 is FQGTGA. CDR3 sequence: CASRPGTGGNGELFF. The CDR3 nucleotides are TGTGCCAGCAGACCCGGGACAGGGGGCAACGGGGAGCTGTTTTTT.